The sequence of this T cell receptor (beta chain) was determined in a study of vaccination and CD4 T cells after COVID-19. Looking at the study overall: Cultures acting as controls obtained a CEFX pool, an HIV-1 Nef pool, or no peptide.

Study-wide points: Data came from relatively few convalescent patients and lacked early post-infection timepoints.

About this clonotype: Its antigen is unknown.

The Oncomine TCR Beta short-read assay was what sequenced the DNA obtained from cultured CD4+ T cells. Genomic DNA extraction was carried out from cultured CD4+ T cells. Via MiXCR, TCRdb re-called the PCR reads, giving one row per CDR3 protein. The repertoire includes some 23,000 distinct CDR3 sequences, around 43% of them detected once, and 19% sits in the top ten. As to treatment: approximately 9-day PBMC culture with coronavirus spike peptide pools or control peptides (ViraFEST assay). Prior SARS-CoV-2 infection was absent in healthy vaccine recipients, which was shown by nucleocapsid antibodies that were negative before and after vaccination. The V gene end was trimmed by 8 bases and the J gene end by 1 base; junction bases not matched to a gene: 6. The CDR3 has 15 amino acids. CDR1 is LNHDA, CDR2 SQIVND, per germline (reference sequence).

J is TRBJ2-4 and V is TRBV19; 9 nucleotides agree with TRBD1. The TCR sequence derives from a human donor who received a COVID-19 vaccine. The sequencing used CD4+ T cells from blood, cultured in vitro, collected before SARS-CoV-2 vaccination. CDR3 sequence reads: CASSDRGRAKNIQYF. The CDR3 DNA is TGTGCCAGTTCGGACAGGGGACGTGCCAAAAACATTCAGTACTTC.